This T cell receptor (beta chain) was sequenced during a study of sequential checkpoint blockade in melanoma. Study overall: Each arm's sequence ended with maintenance nivolumab.

Profiled with immunoSEQ multiplex PCR; TCRdb holds only in-frame clones, not every one. The profile shows 9,500 to 12,000 clones, 56% of them singletons. Treatment in this sample: randomized to nivolumab then ipilimumab (arm A) or the reverse (arm B). DNA-damaging chemotherapy had not been given to any patient beforehand. The CDR3 length is 16 residues. J was trimmed by 0 bases and V by 3 bases; bases with no gene match: 4. The germline V gene has CDR1 SGDLS and CDR2 YYNGEE. This clone was detected a few times. This sequence joins TRBV9 and TRBJ2-1; TRBD1 aligns across 9 bases. The source material was CD8+ T cells sorted from blood (inferred from file names), sampled from a patient given nivolumab and ipilimumab in sequence. The TCR comes from a human donor with melanoma. CDR3 sequence reads: CASSAPGQGSYNEQFF. In DNA form, the CDR3 reads TGTGCCAGCAGCGCCCCGGGACAGGGCTCCTACAATGAGCAGTTCTTC.